This record concerns one T cell receptor (beta chain) sequence. Time point: inflamed ileum from the surgical specimen. Adults with ileal or ileocolonic Crohn's disease and an indication for resection were eligible. These data are taken from a study of T cell repertoires in ileal Crohn's disease. Study background: Median disease duration was 7.9 years; 35% to 45% smoked at surgery.

The germline gives CDR1 SGDLS, CDR2 YYNGEE. The CDR3 runs 17 residues. V lost 6 bases and J 2 bases, leaving 20 bases between the germline ends. Profiled with immunoSEQ multiplex PCR; TCRdb holds only in-frame clones, not every one. The sample lists fewer than 2,000 clones; around 88% were seen once. This clonotype was obtained from an adult with Crohn's disease. The sequenced sample was ileal tissue. This chain connects TRBV9 to TRBJ2-2, with a weak D call TRBD2 (7 bases). This chain's CDR3 is CASTKTGGGVNTGELFF. CDR3 nucleotide sequence: TGTGCCAGCACCAAAACGGGGGGCGGGGTTAACACCGGGGAGCTGTTTTTT.